The 28 T cell receptor beta chains presented below share a single source sample, sequenced in a study of T cells in Graves' hyperthyroidism and ophthalmopathy. RNA transcripts served as the template for amplifying TCR beta CDR3 regions. RT-PCR in the first round (using the HTBI primer set) targeted the TCR CDR3. TCRdb re-called the multiplex PCR reads with MiXCR, one entry per CDR3 protein. The sample shows hundreds of thousands of distinct CDR3 sequences, 38% of them seen only once. The sample was blood. These TCRs come from a man aged 18 to 35 with Graves' hyperthyroidism.

This clonotype was observed a few times. The chain joins TRBV12-3 or TRBV12-4 to TRBJ1-1, with TRBD1 as a possible D gene (6 bases). The CDR3 has 15 amino acids. V was cut by 7 bases and J by 3 bases, with 18 bases left in between. The CDR3 DNA sequence: TGTGCCAGCACCCCTTTTGGGACATCGGACACTGAAGCTTTCTTT. Translation gives CASTPFGTSDTEAFF.

In its sample, this clonotype was seen a few times. Its ends do not fully match the called genes, so a read error is possible. This sequence joins TRBV10-3 and TRBJ1-5, with TRBD1 matching over 8 bases. Germline lookup yields CDR1 ENHRY and CDR2 SYGVKD. The CDR3 is made up of 12 amino acids. CDR3: CASSRDRGPQHF. In DNA, the CDR3 is TGTGCCAGCAGTAGAGACAGGGGCCCCCAGCATTTT.

This clonotype came up many times. This rearrangement joins TRBV11-2 to TRBJ2-7; 11 bases fit TRBD2. Germline-derived CDR1 and CDR2 are SGHAT and FQNNGV. The CDR3 spans 15 residues. The V gene end was trimmed by 0 bases and the J gene end by 2 bases; junction bases not matched to a gene: 0. This CDR3 is CASSLELAGAYEQYF. CDR3 nucleotides: TGTGCCAGCAGCTTAGAACTAGCGGGAGCCTACGAGCAGTACTTC.

The chain is built from TRBV14 and TRBJ2-5; possible D gene TRBD2, 6 bases. In germline, CDR1 is SGHDN, CDR2 FVKESK. The CDR3 contains 14 residues. V lost 3 bases, J lost 5 bases, and 13 bases lay in between. CDR3 region: CASSHDLEGETQYF. The CDR3 DNA sequence: TGTGCCAGCAGCCATGACCTGGAGGGGGAGACCCAGTACTTC.

V gene TRBV7-2 combines with J gene TRBJ2-2; TRBD2 is a possible D gene (6 bases). The CDR3 extends over 17 amino acids. The germline V gene encodes CDR1 SGHTA and CDR2 FQGNSA. V was cut by 8 bases and J by 1 base, with 20 bases left in between. The CDR3 nucleotides are TGTGCCAGCCGAAATAGGGGAGGCCAAATGAACACCGGGGAGCTGTTTTTT. Translated, it gives CASRNRGGQMNTGELFF.

The rearrangement uses TRBV9 and TRBJ2-2, with D possibly being TRBD1 or TRBD2 (6 bases each). The V gene's germline CDR1 is SGDLS and CDR2 YYNGEE. Trimming removed 0 bases at V and 0 bases at J, with 9 bases between. CDR3 length: 16 amino acids. CDR3 bases: TGTGCCAGCAGCGTAGAGGGGGGCCCGAACACCGGGGAGCTGTTTTTT. As protein: CASSVEGGPNTGELFF.

The chain couples TRBV20-1 to TRBJ2-2; tentatively, D is TRBD2 (6 bases). Germline CDR1 reads DFQATT; CDR2 reads SNEGSKA (reference sequence). Trimming stripped 1 base from V and 5 bases from J, with 23 bases between. The CDR3 covers 18 residues. CDR3 coding DNA: TGCAGTGCTAGAGTCACTTTCGGTCGGCGGGATGGGACCGGGGAGCTGTTTTTT. It yields the protein CSARVTFGRRDGTGELFF.

In its sample, this clonotype was seen a few times. V and J are TRBV6-6 and TRBJ1-5; D is unclear. V was pared by 4 bases and J by 6 bases, with 7 bases between. CDR3 length: 12 amino acids. CDR1 and CDR2 (germline): MNHNY, SVGAGI (reference sequence). Here the CDR3 DNA reads TGTGCCAGCAGTTTCCGGGCTCAGCCCCAGCATTTT. Amino acid sequence: CASSFRAQPQHF.

The V gene is TRBV9, the J gene TRBJ1-2, with TRBD1 matching 10 bases. Germline V gene data show CDR1 as SGDLS and CDR2 as YYNGEE. V was clipped by 4 bases and J by 8 bases; unmatched bases: 8. The CDR3 is 14 residues long. The CDR3, as DNA: TGTGCCAGCAGCTCAGAGGGGACAGGGGAAGGCTACACCTTC. Its translation: CASSSEGTGEGYTF.

This clonotype was seen ten or more times. V is TRBV10-3 and J is TRBJ2-2; the D is unclear. The germline V gene encodes CDR1 ENHRY and CDR2 SYGVKD. V was trimmed by 6 bases and J by 3 bases, leaving 11 bases between them. The CDR3 covers 14 residues. The CDR3 DNA reads TGTGCCATCAGAACCCCCCGGGACACCGGGGAGCTGTTTTTT. Amino acids: CAIRTPRDTGELFF.

This clonotype was observed a few times. V usage is TRBV12-3 or TRBV12-4 and J usage is TRBJ1-5, with a possible D match to TRBD1 (5 bases). The CDR3 is made up of 12 amino acids. The V end was cut by 6 bases, the J end by 4 bases, with 7 bases between. This CDR3 reads CASRGENQPQHF. The DNA for the CDR3 is TGTGCCAGCAGGGGGGAGAATCAGCCCCAGCATTTT.

With regard to this clonotype: Because the CDR3 is missing its conserved closing phenylalanine or tryptophan, this is likely a read error. No DNA is shown, since the ends of the CDR3 on it are uncertain; the CDR3 is the one TCRdb lists. The chain carries TRBV29-1 and TRBJ1-1; the table gives TRBD1 as D, unverified against the DNA. The CDR3 extends over 11 residues, inclusive of both ends. Germline assignment: CDR1 SQVTM and CDR2 ANQGSEA. CDR3 region: CSVGGGTETFL.

There are a few counts of this clonotype. For the CDR3, the DNA is TGTGCCAGCAGCTTACGTGGACTAGCGGGAGAGACCCAGTACTTC. Translation: CASSLRGLAGETQYF. The chain couples TRBV7-3 to TRBJ2-5; 11 bases align to TRBD2. The V gene end was trimmed by 2 bases and the J gene end by 4 bases; junction bases not matched to a gene: 3. Germline CDR1 reads SGHTA; CDR2 reads FQGTGA. The CDR3 is 15 amino acids.

This clonotype occurred many times. J is TRBJ1-2 and V is TRBV5-5, with D hard to call. V was pared by 0 bases and J by 0 bases, with 6 bases between. Germline-derived CDR1 and CDR2 are SGHKS and YYEKEE (reference sequence). The CDR3 spans 14 residues. CDR3 residues: CASSLERANYGYTF. For the CDR3, the DNA is TGTGCCAGCAGCTTGGAACGGGCTAACTATGGCTACACCTTC.

This clonotype was recorded many times. J is TRBJ1-1 and V is TRBV10-3, with no clear D. Germline loops: CDR1 ENHRY, CDR2 SYGVKD. V was pared by 3 bases and J by 1 base, with 6 bases between. The CDR3 spans 13 residues. In DNA, the CDR3 is TGTGCCATCAGTGATCGCAGGAACACTGAAGCTTTCTTT. This gives the protein CAISDRRNTEAFF.

Written as DNA, the CDR3 is TGCAGCGTTGACAGGGTCGGCAATGAAAAACTGTTTTTT. It translates to CSVDRVGNEKLFF. This chain connects TRBV29-1 to TRBJ1-4; the D gene is possibly TRBD1 (5 bases). Trimming removed 3 bases at V and 5 bases at J, with 10 bases between. The CDR3 contains 13 residues. CDR1 is SQVTM and CDR2 is ANQGSEA in the germline V gene. Together with reference TRBV29-1 and TRBJ1-4, the CDR3 gives the full variable domain: SAVISQKPSRDICQRGTSLTIQCQVDSQVTMMFWYRQQPGQSLTLIATANQGSEATYESGFVIDKFPISRPNLTFSTLTVSNMSPEDSSIYLCSVDRVGNEKLFFGSGTQLSVL.

For this clonotype: The junction departs from germline at one end; a sequencing error may be responsible. This chain connects TRBV7-2 to TRBJ1-5; D not certain. The CDR3 covers 14 residues. Germline loops: CDR1 SGHTA, CDR2 FQGNSA. The CDR3 DNA follows: TGTGCCAGCAGCTTTAGGACTAGCGGGAGGGCCGGGGATTTT. The encoded protein is CASSFRTSGRAGDF.

The chain uses TRBV7-2 and TRBJ2-7; D unclear. Trimming removed 6 bases at V and 3 bases at J, with 15 bases between. CDR3 size: 14 residues. CDR1 is SGHTA and CDR2 is FQGNSA in the germline V gene. CDR3 coding DNA: TGTGCCAGCAGTGAGTTCCCCAATCTCTACGAGCAGTACTTC. Amino acids: CASSEFPNLYEQYF.

The gene calls are TRBV29-1 and TRBJ1-1; D perhaps matches TRBD1 (5 bases). V lost 8 bases to trimming and J lost 4 bases, with 14 bases between them. CDR1 and CDR2 from the germline V gene are SQVTM and ANQGSEA. The CDR3 runs 12 residues. The CDR3 region has the DNA TGCAGCTTGAAGGGGATGGGCACTGAAGCTTTCTTT. Its translation: CSLKGMGTEAFF.

The chain is built from TRBV12-3 or TRBV12-4 and TRBJ2-5; 9 positions match TRBD1. The V and J ends lost 5 bases and 9 bases, in that order; junction bases with no gene match: 10. The CDR3 sequence is 14 residues long. The CDR3 protein is CASSRPGTGQSQYF. For the CDR3, the DNA is TGTGCCAGCAGTCGCCCCGGGACAGGGCAGTCCCAGTACTTC.

This rearrangement joins TRBV9 to TRBJ1-4; D call uncertain. CDR1 and CDR2 (germline): SGDLS, YYNGEE. V gave up 6 bases and J gave up 6 bases, with 9 bases separating them. The CDR3 sequence is 12 residues long. The DNA for the CDR3 is TGTGCCAGCACCAGAAGGGATGAAAAACTGTTTTTT. Its translation is CASTRRDEKLFF.

The chain combines TRBV29-1 with TRBJ2-6; 9 nucleotides match TRBD1. The CDR3 is made up of 15 amino acids. Germline values: CDR1 SQVTM, CDR2 ANQGSEA. Trimming at V came to 8 bases and at J to 2 bases, leaving 7 bases not matched to a gene. The CDR3 spells CSCGTGTAGANVLTF. CDR3 bases: TGCAGCTGCGGGACAGGGACAGCTGGGGCCAACGTCCTGACTTTC.

In this sample, this clonotype turned up many times. This chain links TRBV12-3 or TRBV12-4 with TRBJ1-6; 10 bases match TRBD1. This CDR3 is built from 15 residues. Unmatched junction bases numbered 5, after V lost 6 bases and J lost 6 bases. The CDR3 nucleotides read TGTGCCAGCAGGAACCGGGACAGGGGTAATTCACCCCTCCACTTT. Protein: CASRNRDRGNSPLHF.

The chain recombines TRBV20-1 with TRBJ2-5; TRBD1 aligns across 7 bases. The CDR3 extends over 12 amino acids. The ends lost 1 base at V and 4 bases at J; junction bases unmatched: 0. Germline CDR1 reads DFQATT; CDR2 reads SNEGSKA (reference sequence). The CDR3 is CSARGQGETQYF. The CDR3 nucleotides are TGCAGTGCTAGAGGACAGGGAGAGACCCAGTACTTC.

This clonotype was counted at least ten times. This chain connects TRBV7-2 to TRBJ2-7, with 8 bases identical to TRBD1. CDR3 length: 12 amino acids. Germline trimming cut 5 bases from V and 7 bases from J; bases unmatched to any gene: 4. CDR1 and CDR2 from the germline V gene are SGHTA and FQGNSA. CDR3 DNA sequence: TGTGCCAGCAGCCGGACAGGGTGGGAGCAGTACTTC. This codes for CASSRTGWEQYF.

The chain recombines TRBV7-2 with TRBJ1-3; D is unresolved. CDR1 is SGHTA, CDR2 FQGNSA, per germline. V lost 6 bases and J lost 3, with 18 bases in between. The CDR3 contains 16 residues. The CDR3 spells CASSLYGRSGGNTIYF. Here the CDR3 DNA reads TGTGCCAGCAGTTTATACGGGCGCTCTGGTGGAAACACCATATATTTT.

The chain recombines TRBV19 with TRBJ2-6; D is unresolved. CDR3 length equals 15 residues. Germline loops: CDR1 LNHDA, CDR2 SQIVND (reference sequence). The ends were cut back, 1 base at V and 3 bases at J, with 7 bases in the middle. The CDR3, as DNA: TGTGCCAGTAGTATAGCGGGCTATGGGGCCAACGTCCTGACTTTC. Translation gives CASSIAGYGANVLTF.

This clonotype was picked up one time. A much larger clone lies a single base off, so this may be a read error. The gene calls are TRBV20-1 and TRBJ2-5; 7 bases are shared with TRBD2. V lost 4 bases and J lost 4; bases outside the gene matches: 12. Germline V gene sequence: CDR1 DFQATT, CDR2 SNEGSKA (reference sequence). This CDR3 has 15 amino acids. The chain's CDR3 is CSAIPDGGYGETQYF. CDR3 nucleotides: TGCAGTGCTATCCCGGACGGGGGGTATGGAGAGACCCAGTACTTC.